One TCR beta chain is described in this entry. The antigen is unknown. The data are from a study of somatic mutations in cytotoxic T cells in rheumatoid arthritis. Study background: Each patient's diagnosis was followed right away by a blood draw (30 ml EDTA), before any treatment. Study-level results: The top CD8+ clone topped 20% of CD8+ cells in about an eighth of the roughly 60 patients. Age was associated with higher CD8+ clonality in rheumatoid arthritis patients, not in healthy controls.

Measured with immunoSEQ multiplex PCR; TCRdb has only the in-frame clones, and not every one. Among 12,000 to 15,000 clones listed, just under 80% were seen once. In germline, CDR1 is SGHVS, CDR2 FNYEAQ. V dropped 0 bases and J dropped 4 bases, with 9 bases sitting between them. CDR3 length: 14 residues. Isolation of the CD4+ and CD8+ populations was accomplished via positive magnetic bead selection, with purity assessed by flow cytometry. Sequenced sample: CD8+ T cells sorted from blood. The rearrangement uses TRBV7-6 and TRBJ1-1, with a tentative D call TRBD1 (5 bases). The receptor comes from an adult with rheumatoid arthritis. Here the CDR3 reads CASSLAGEGTEAFF. For the CDR3, the DNA is TGTGCCAGCAGCTTAGCGGGGGAGGGCACTGAAGCTTTCTTT. Full variable domain (remainder filled in from reference TRBV7-6 and TRBJ1-1): GAGVSQSPRYKVTKRGQDVALRCDPISGHVSLYWYRQALGQGPEFLTYFNYEAQQDKSGLPNDRFSAERPEGSISTLTIQRTEQRDSAMYRCASSLAGEGTEAFFGQGTRLTVV.